This TCR beta chain was recorded in a study of T cell responses to AZD1222 COVID-19 vaccine. Findings of the study overall: Clonal diversity was possibly underestimated, and white British individuals and females predominated among donors. Just a handful of people given AZD1222 tested seropositive at baseline.

This table comes from immunoSEQ multiplex PCR, and its TCRdb copy is limited to in-frame clones, with some not included. Here the sample spans roughly 80,000 clones, around 90% being singletons. Germline lookup yields CDR1 SGHTA and CDR2 FQGTGA. V shed 4 bases and J shed 3 bases, with 9 bases lying between them. The CDR3 runs to 13 residues. Pooling covered second doses at about 4 or about 12 weeks. The sample holds one count of this clone. What it binds is not known. The chain uses TRBV7-3 and TRBJ1-1; unclear D gene. The receptor comes from an adult who received the AZD1222 COVID-19 vaccine. The sample consisted of peripheral blood, taken 28 days after the second AZD1222 dose. CDR3 sequence: CASSYQRDTEAFF. The DNA for the CDR3 is TGTGCCAGCAGCTACCAAAGGGACACTGAAGCTTTCTTT.